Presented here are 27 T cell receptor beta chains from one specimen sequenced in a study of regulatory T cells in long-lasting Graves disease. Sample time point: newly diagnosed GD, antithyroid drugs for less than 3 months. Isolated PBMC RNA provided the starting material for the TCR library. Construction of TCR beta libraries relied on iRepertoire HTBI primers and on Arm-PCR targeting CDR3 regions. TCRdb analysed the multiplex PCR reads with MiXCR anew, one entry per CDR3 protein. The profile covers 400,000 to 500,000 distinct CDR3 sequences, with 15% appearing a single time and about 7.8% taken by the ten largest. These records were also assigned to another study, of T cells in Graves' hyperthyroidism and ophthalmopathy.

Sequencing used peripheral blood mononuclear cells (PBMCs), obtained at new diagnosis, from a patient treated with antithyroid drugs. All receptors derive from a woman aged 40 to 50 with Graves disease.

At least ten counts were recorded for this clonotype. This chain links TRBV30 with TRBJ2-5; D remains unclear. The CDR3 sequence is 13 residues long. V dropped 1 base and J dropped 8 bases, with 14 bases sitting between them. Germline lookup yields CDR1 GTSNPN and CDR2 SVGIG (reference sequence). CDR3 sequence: CAWSASGPGTQYF. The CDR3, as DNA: TGTGCCTGGAGTGCCTCTGGCCCCGGAACCCAGTACTTC.

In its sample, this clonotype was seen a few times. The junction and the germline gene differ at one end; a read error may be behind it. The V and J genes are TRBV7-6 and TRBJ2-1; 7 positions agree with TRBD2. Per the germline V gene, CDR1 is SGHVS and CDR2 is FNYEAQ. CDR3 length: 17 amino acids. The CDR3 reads CASSLARGGEGYNKQFF. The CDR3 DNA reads TGTGCCAGCAGCTTAGCAAGGGGAGGGGAGGGGTACAATAAGCAGTTCTTC.

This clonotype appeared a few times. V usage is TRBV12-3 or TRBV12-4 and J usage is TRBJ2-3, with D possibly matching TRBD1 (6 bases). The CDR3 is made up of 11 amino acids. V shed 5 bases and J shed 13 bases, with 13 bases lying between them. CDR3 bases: TGTGCCAGCAGTCAAGGGGGACGCGAGTATTTT. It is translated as CASSQGGREYF.

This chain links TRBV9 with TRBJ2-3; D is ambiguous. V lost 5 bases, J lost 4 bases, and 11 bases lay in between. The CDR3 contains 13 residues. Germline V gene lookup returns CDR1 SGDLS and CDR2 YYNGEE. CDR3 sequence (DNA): TGTGCCAGCAGTGATTCGAGGTCAGATACGCAGTATTTT. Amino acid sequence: CASSDSRSDTQYF.

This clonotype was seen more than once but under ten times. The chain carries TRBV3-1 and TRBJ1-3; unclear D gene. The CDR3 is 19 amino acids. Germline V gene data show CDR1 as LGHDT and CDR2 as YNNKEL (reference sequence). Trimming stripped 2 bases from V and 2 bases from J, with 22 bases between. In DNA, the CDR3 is TGTGCCAGCAGCCAAAGCCGAGTTGGGTGGCCGACCGCTGGAAACACCATATATTTT. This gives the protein CASSQSRVGWPTAGNTIYF.

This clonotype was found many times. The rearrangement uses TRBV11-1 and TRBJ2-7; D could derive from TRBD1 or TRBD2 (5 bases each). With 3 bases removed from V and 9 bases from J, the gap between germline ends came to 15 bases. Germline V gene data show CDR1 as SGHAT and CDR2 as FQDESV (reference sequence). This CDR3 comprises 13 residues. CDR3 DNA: TGTGCCAGCAGCTTTTCCTCCCGGGACGGGCAGTACTTC. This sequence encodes CASSFSSRDGQYF.

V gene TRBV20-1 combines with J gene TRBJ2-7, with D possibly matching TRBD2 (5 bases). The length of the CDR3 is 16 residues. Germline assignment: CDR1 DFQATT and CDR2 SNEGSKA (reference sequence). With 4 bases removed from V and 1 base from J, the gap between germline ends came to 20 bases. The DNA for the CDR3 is TGCAGTGCTACCGGACTGCTACGACTAAATTCCTACGAGCAGTACTTC. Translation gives CSATGLLRLNSYEQYF.

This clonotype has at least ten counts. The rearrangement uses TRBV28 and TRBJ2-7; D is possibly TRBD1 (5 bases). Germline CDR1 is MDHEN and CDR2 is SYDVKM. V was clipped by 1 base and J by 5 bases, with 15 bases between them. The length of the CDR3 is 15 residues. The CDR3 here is CASSLSGQGMDEQYF. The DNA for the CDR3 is TGTGCCAGCAGTTTATCAGGTCAGGGAATGGACGAGCAGTACTTC.

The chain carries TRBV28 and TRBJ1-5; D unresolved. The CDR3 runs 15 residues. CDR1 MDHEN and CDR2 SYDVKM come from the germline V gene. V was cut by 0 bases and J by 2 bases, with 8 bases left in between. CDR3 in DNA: TGTGCCAGCAGTTTATGGGACGGTGGCAATCAGCCCCAGCATTTT. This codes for CASSLWDGGNQPQHF.

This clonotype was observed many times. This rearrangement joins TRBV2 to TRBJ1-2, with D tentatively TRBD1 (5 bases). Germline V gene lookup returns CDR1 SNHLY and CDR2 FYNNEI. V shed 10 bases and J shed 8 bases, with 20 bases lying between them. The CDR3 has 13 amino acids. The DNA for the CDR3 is TGTGCCACCAGGACGACAGTTGGAGAGGGCTACACCTTC. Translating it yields CATRTTVGEGYTF.

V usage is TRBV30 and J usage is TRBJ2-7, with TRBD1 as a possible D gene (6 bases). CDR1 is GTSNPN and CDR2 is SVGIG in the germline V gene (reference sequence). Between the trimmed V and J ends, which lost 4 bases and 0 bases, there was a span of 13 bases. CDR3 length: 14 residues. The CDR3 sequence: CAWKEKGDSYEQYV. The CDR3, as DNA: TGTGCCTGGAAGGAGAAGGGGGACTCCTACGAGCAGTACGTC.

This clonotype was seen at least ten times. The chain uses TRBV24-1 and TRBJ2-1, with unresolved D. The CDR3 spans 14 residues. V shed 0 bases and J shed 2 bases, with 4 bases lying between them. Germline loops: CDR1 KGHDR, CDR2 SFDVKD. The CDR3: CATSDLWTYNEQFF. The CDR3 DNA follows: TGTGCCACCAGTGATTTGTGGACCTACAATGAGCAGTTCTTC.

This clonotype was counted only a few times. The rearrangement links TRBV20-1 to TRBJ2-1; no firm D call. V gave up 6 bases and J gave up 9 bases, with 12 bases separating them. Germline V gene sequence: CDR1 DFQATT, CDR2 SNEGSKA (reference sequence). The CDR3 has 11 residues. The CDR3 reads CSAIKPGEQFF. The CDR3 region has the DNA TGCAGTGCCATAAAACCGGGTGAGCAGTTCTTC.

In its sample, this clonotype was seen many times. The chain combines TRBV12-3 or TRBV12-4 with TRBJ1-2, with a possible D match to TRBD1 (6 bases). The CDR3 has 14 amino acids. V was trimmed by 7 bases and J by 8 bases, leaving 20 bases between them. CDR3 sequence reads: CASTRGTTTRGYTF. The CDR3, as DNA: TGTGCCAGCACTCGCGGGACAACCACTCGGGGCTACACCTTC.

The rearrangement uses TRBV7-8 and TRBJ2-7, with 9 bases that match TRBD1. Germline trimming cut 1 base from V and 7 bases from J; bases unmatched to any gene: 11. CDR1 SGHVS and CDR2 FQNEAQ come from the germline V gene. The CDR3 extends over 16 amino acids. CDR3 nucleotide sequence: TGTGCCAGCAGCTTAGGGGTCCACAGGGGGCTGGGGGAGCAGTACTTC. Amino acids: CASSLGVHRGLGEQYF.

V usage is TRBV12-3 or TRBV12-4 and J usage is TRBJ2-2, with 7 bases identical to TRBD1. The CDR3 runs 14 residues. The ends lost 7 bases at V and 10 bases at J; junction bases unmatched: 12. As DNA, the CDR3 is TGTGCCAGCACCCGGGACAGCAAGTACGAGGAGCTGTTTTTT. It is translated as CASTRDSKYEELFF.

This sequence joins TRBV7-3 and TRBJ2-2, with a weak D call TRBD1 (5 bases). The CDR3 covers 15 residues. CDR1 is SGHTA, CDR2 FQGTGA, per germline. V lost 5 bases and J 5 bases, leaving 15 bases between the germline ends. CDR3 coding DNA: TGTGCCAGCAGCCCCCAGGGCGCCGGGACCGGGGAGCTGTTTTTT. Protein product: CASSPQGAGTGELFF.

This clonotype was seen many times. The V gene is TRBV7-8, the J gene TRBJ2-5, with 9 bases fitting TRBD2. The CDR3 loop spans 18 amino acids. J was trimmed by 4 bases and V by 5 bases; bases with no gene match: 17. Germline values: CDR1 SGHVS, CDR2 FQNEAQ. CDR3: CASSRGAPGLARGETQYF. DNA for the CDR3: TGTGCCAGCAGCCGCGGCGCCCCCGGACTAGCGAGAGGAGAGACCCAGTACTTC.

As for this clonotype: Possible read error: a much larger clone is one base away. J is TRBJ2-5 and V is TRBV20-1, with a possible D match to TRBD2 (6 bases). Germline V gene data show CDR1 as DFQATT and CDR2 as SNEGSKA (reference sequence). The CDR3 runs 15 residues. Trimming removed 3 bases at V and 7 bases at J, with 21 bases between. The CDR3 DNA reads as TGCAGTGCTAGCCATACGGGGACTCCTGGGGGGACCCAGTACTTC. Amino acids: CSASHTGTPGGTQYF.

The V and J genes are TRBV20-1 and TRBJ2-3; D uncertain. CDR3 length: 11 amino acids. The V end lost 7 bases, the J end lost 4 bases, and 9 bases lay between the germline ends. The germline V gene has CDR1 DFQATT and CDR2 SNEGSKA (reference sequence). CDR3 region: CSGDGPDTQYF. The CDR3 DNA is TGCAGTGGGGATGGGCCAGATACGCAGTATTTT.

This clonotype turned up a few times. The CDR3 coding sequence is TGTGCCAGCAGTCAAACCGGGGGACAGGGGGTCACAGATACGCAGTATTTT. Translation: CASSQTGGQGVTDTQYF. J is TRBJ2-3 and V is TRBV6-1, with 11 nucleotides matching TRBD1. Germline V gene sequence: CDR1 MNHNS, CDR2 SASEGT. V was clipped by 5 bases and J by 2 bases; unmatched bases: 9. This CDR3 is 17 amino acids long.

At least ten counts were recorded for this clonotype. CDR3 nucleotides: TGTGCCAGCTCACCACAGTCCAGAGGGTGGACTGAAGCTTTCTTT. It specifies CASSPQSRGWTEAFF. V is TRBV18 and J is TRBJ1-1; D not certain. This CDR3 has 15 amino acids. V shed 1 base and J shed 5 bases, with 14 bases lying between them. Germline-derived CDR1 and CDR2 are KGHSH and LQKENI.

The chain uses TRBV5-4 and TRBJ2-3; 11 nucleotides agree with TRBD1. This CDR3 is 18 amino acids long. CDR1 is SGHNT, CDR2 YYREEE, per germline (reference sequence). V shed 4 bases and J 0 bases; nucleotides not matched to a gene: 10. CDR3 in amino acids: CASSPGQGVAGSTDTQYF. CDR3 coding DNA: TGTGCCAGCAGCCCGGGACAGGGGGTGGCTGGCAGCACAGATACGCAGTATTTT.

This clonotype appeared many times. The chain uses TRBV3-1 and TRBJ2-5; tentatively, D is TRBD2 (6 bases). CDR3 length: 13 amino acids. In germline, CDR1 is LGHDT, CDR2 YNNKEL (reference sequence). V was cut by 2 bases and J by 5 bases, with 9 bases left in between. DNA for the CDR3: TGTGCCAGCAGCCAAATCGGGAGTGAGACCCAGTACTTC. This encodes CASSQIGSETQYF.

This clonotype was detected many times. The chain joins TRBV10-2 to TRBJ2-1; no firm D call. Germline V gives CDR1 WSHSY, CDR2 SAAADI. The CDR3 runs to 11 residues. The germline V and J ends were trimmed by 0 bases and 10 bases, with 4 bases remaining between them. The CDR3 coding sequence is TGCGCCAGCAGTGAGTCCCAAGAGCAGTTCTTC. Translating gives CASSESQEQFF.

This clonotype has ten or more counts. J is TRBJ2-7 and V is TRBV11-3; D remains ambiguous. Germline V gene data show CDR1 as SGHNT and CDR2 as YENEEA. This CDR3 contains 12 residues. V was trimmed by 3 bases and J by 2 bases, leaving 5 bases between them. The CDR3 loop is CASSFAAYEQYF. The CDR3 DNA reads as TGTGCCAGCAGCTTCGCAGCCTACGAGCAGTACTTC.

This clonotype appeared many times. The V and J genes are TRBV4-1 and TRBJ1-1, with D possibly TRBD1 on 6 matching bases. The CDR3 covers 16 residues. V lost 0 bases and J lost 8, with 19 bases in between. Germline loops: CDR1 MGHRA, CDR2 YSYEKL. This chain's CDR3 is CASSQDPGGALGEAFF. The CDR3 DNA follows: TGCGCCAGCAGCCAAGACCCCGGGGGGGCTCTGGGGGAAGCTTTCTTT.